The 15 T cell receptor beta chains given below trace back to one sample, sequenced in a study of cytomegalovirus exposure and HLA in healthy donors. Amplification used 60 Vbeta primers and 13 Jbeta primers. Produced via immunoSEQ multiplex PCR; TCRdb's table is partial and in-frame only. This table has about 99,000 clones, about 9.4% appearing once. Material for sequencing was PBMCs. These receptors all stem from a middle-aged man in good health and CMV-seropositive.

This chain uses TRBV11-1 with TRBJ2-1, with 9 nucleotides matching TRBD1. From germline, CDR1 is SGHAT and CDR2 FQDESV (reference sequence). The V segment lost 5 bases and the J segment 5 bases; nucleotides outside the gene matches: 7. The CDR3 length is 15 residues. The CDR3: CASSTNRGRHNEQFF. DNA of the CDR3: TGTGCCAGCAGCACAAACAGGGGGCGTCACAATGAGCAGTTCTTC.

This clone has only a few counts. The chain has TRBV7-6 and TRBJ2-1; no firm D call. CDR3 length equals 15 residues. Germline CDR1 SGHVS, CDR2 FNYEAQ. Trimming cost V 4 bases and J 0 bases, with 10 bases left between them. The DNA for the CDR3 is TGTGCCAGCAGCTCAGCGTTGAGCTCCTACAATGAGCAGTTCTTC. Protein sequence: CASSSALSSYNEQFF.

This clone was picked up a small number of times. This sequence joins TRBV2 and TRBJ2-3, with D possibly TRBD2 on 6 matching bases. Germline assignment: CDR1 SNHLY and CDR2 FYNNEI. The CDR3 spans 13 residues. V was pared by 6 bases and J by 15 bases, with 22 bases between. The CDR3 sequence is CASRVNTGTRLYF. CDR3 bases: TGTGCCAGCAGAGTCAATACCGGGACTCGTTTATATTTT.

Only a few counts were recorded for this clone. This sequence joins TRBV7-3 and TRBJ2-6; D gene uncertain. The CDR3 has 15 residues. V was trimmed by 5 bases and J by 4 bases, leaving 12 bases between them. Germline-derived CDR1 and CDR2 are SGHTA and FQGTGA. CDR3 DNA sequence: TGTGCCAGCAGCCCCACCGCGATCGGGGCCAACGTCCTGACTTTC. It is translated as CASSPTAIGANVLTF.

This chain joins TRBV9 and TRBJ1-4, with 10 bases fitting TRBD1. The germline gives CDR1 SGDLS, CDR2 YYNGEE. The CDR3 loop spans 18 amino acids. After removal of 2 bases from V and 2 bases from J, the junction contained 9 bases not matched to a gene. CDR3 nucleotides: TGTGCCAGCAGCGTGGGGGACAGGGGAGGGGGGACTAATGAAAAACTGTTTTTT. The encoded protein is CASSVGDRGGGTNEKLFF.

This clone showed up just once. The chain employs TRBV4-2 and TRBJ2-1; D possibly corresponds to TRBD2 (5 bases). Germline assignment: CDR1 LGHNA and CDR2 YNFKEQ. The CDR3 consists of 14 residues. The ends were cut back, 4 bases at V and 9 bases at J, with 16 bases in the middle. The CDR3 loop reads CASSPGIGVGEQFF. In DNA, the CDR3 is TGTGCCAGCAGCCCGGGGATCGGGGTAGGTGAGCAGTTCTTC.

The rearrangement uses TRBV6-4 and TRBJ2-2, with 10 nucleotides matching TRBD2. Germline V gene sequence: CDR1 MRHNA, CDR2 SNTAGT. V lost 6 bases to trimming and J lost 6 bases; unmatched junction nucleotides: 7. There are 15 residues in the CDR3. The CDR3 region has the DNA TGTGCCAGCAGCGGGGAGCGGGAGGGCGCCGGGGAGCTGTTTTTT. As protein: CASSGEREGAGELFF.

This clone has just a few counts. Other nucleotide sequences in the sample specify the same CDR3. The chain employs TRBV5-6 and TRBJ1-4; unclear D gene. This CDR3 has 12 amino acids. V lost 5 bases and J lost 12, with 14 bases in between. From germline, CDR1 is SGHDT and CDR2 YYEEEE. DNA for the CDR3: TGTGCCAGCAGTCGCGGTCAGTGGGAACTGTTTTTT. Translated, it gives CASSRGQWELFF. The variable domain in full, with the rest retrieved from reference TRBV5-6 and TRBJ1-4, is DAGVTQSPTHLIKTRGQQVTLRCSPKSGHDTVSWYQQALGQGPQFIFQYYEEEERQRGNFPDRFSGHQFPNYSSELNVNALLLGDSALYLCASSRGQWELFFGSGTQLSVL.

Worth noting for this clone: One end of the junction does not line up with germline, which may come from a read error. The V gene is TRBV5-6, the J gene TRBJ2-7; 12 bases match TRBD2. The length of the CDR3 is 14 residues. CDR1 and CDR2 (germline): SGHDT, YYEEEE. DNA for the CDR3: TGTGCCAGCAGTGTAGGTCTAGCGGGAGGGGCCGCGCTCTTC. The encoded protein is CASSVGLAGGAALF.

A few counts support this clone. The V call is TRBV29-1, the J call TRBJ1-2, with TRBD1 identical over 10 bases. The V and J ends lost 6 bases and 8 bases, in that order; junction bases with no gene match: 6. CDR3 length equals 12 residues. Germline V gene sequence: CDR1 SQVTM, CDR2 ANQGSEA. CDR3 nucleotides: TGCAGCGTCCAGACAGGGGGCGAAGGCTACACCTTC. Its translation is CSVQTGGEGYTF.

The sample holds a few counts of this clone. V and J are TRBV7-2 and TRBJ1-1; D not resolved. V was cut by 5 bases and J by 5 bases, with 18 bases left in between. CDR1 and CDR2 from the germline V gene are SGHTA and FQGNSA. This CDR3 contains 15 residues. The CDR3 sequence is CASSPPPERGTEAFF. The CDR3, as DNA: TGTGCCAGCAGCCCACCCCCCGAACGAGGAACTGAAGCTTTCTTT. Full variable domain (outside the CDR3, taken from reference TRBV7-2 and TRBJ1-1): GAGVSQSPSNKVTEKGKDVELRCDPISGHTALYWYRQSLGQGLEFLIYFQGNSAPDKSGLPSDRFSAERTGGSVSTLTIQRTQQEDSAVYLCASSPPPERGTEAFFGQGTRLTVV.

The V call is TRBV7-9, the J call TRBJ1-3, with 7 bases fitting TRBD1. Germline CDR1 SEHNR, CDR2 FQNEAQ (reference sequence). Unmatched junction bases numbered 5, after V lost 4 bases and J lost 2 bases. This CDR3 contains 15 residues. The CDR3 sequence is CASSYHRGAGNTIYF. Written as DNA, the CDR3 is TGTGCCAGCAGCTACCACAGGGGCGCTGGAAACACCATATATTTT. Full variable domain (remainder filled in from reference TRBV7-9 and TRBJ1-3): DTGVSQNPRHKITKRGQNVTFRCDPISEHNRLYWYRQTLGQGPEFLTYFQNEAQLEKSRLLSDRFSAERPKGSFSTLEIQRTEQGDSAMYLCASSYHRGAGNTIYFGEGSWLTVV.

The V and J genes are TRBV27 and TRBJ2-1; D may be TRBD1 (6 bases). Between the trimmed V and J ends, which lost 3 bases and 4 bases, there was a span of 10 bases. Germline V gene lookup returns CDR1 MNHEY and CDR2 SMNVEV (reference sequence). This CDR3 spans 14 amino acids. This CDR3 is CASSFRDKYNEQFF. The CDR3 DNA follows: TGTGCCAGCAGTTTCCGGGACAAATACAATGAGCAGTTCTTC.

The chain has TRBV7-2 and TRBJ2-4, with 14 bases matching TRBD2. The CDR3 sequence is 17 residues long. The germline CDR1 and CDR2 sequences are SGHTA and FQGNSA. J gave up 2 bases and V 5 bases, and 5 bases lay outside the gene matches. The CDR3 DNA sequence: TGTGCCAGCAGCCAGCGACTAGCGGGAGGGTCCAAAAACATTCAGTACTTC. Translating gives CASSQRLAGGSKNIQYF.

This clone has only a few counts. The chain uses TRBV28 and TRBJ1-1, with 7 bases that match TRBD1. Unmatched junction bases numbered 8, after V lost 3 bases and J lost 4 bases. Germline V CDR1 and CDR2: MDHEN, SYDVKM. The CDR3 covers 15 residues. CDR3 residues: CASSLLGGRGTEAFF. The CDR3 bases are TGTGCCAGCAGTTTGCTAGGGGGCAGGGGCACTGAAGCTTTCTTT.